What follows are 11 T cell receptor beta chains derived from one specimen sequenced in a study of T-cell reconstitution after alpha-beta-depleted transplantation in children. The authors prepared the TCRbeta library with unique molecular identifiers. TCRdb re-called the PCR reads with MiXCR, one entry per CDR3 protein. The sample has roughly 500,000 distinct CDR3 sequences; about 10% are singletons. The input for sequencing was PBMCs, taken before TCRalphabeta/CD19-depleted stem cell transplant. These receptor sequences come from a child aged 2 to 15 with inherited bone marrow failure, due to receive a stem cell transplant.

This clonotype occurred many times. This chain connects TRBV7-2 to TRBJ1-2, with 7 bases matching TRBD1. This CDR3 spans 16 amino acids. Germline-derived CDR1 and CDR2 are SGHTA and FQGNSA. The J segment lost 0 bases and the V segment lost 0 bases, leaving 4 bases of the junction unmatched. The CDR3, as DNA: TGTGCCAGCAGCTTAGCAGGGGGCGCGGCTAACTATGGCTACACCTTC. Amino acid sequence: CASSLAGGAANYGYTF.

This clonotype was recorded at least ten times. The genes are TRBV15 and TRBJ2-7; 11 positions match TRBD1. The germline V gene has CDR1 LNHNV and CDR2 YYDKDF (reference sequence). The CDR3 extends over 17 amino acids. V shed 0 bases and J 2 bases; nucleotides not matched to a gene: 6. The CDR3 protein is CATSRDTGTGGPYEQYF. The DNA of the CDR3 is TGTGCCACCAGCAGAGATACTGGGACAGGGGGTCCCTACGAGCAGTACTTC.

This clonotype showed up many times. V is TRBV4-1 and J is TRBJ2-5; perhaps TRBD2 as D (6 bases). This CDR3 spans 13 amino acids. CDR1 MGHRA and CDR2 YSYEKL come from the germline V gene. The V end lost 1 base, the J end lost 4 bases, and 7 bases lay between the germline ends. The CDR3: CASSQVEGETQYF. The CDR3 coding sequence is TGCGCCAGCAGCCAAGTGGAGGGAGAGACCCAGTACTTC.

This clonotype has ten or more counts. The rearrangement uses TRBV20-1 and TRBJ2-1; D remains ambiguous. With 7 bases removed from V and 5 bases from J, the gap between germline ends came to 15 bases. Germline CDR1 reads DFQATT; CDR2 reads SNEGSKA (reference sequence). There are 13 residues in the CDR3. CDR3 coding DNA: TGCAGTGGAATCTCCCCCGCAAACAATGAGCAGTTCTTC. This codes for CSGISPANNEQFF.

This clonotype was seen many times. This sequence joins TRBV6-2 or TRBV6-3 and TRBJ2-7, with 7 bases identical to TRBD1. CDR3 length: 15 residues. Per germline, CDR1 MNHEY and CDR2 SVGEGT. J was trimmed by 11 bases and V by 2 bases; bases with no gene match: 15. CDR3 sequence reads: CASSYDNGTVEVEYF. CDR3 bases: TGTGCCAGCAGTTACGACAACGGGACAGTTGAGGTGGAGTACTTC.

This clonotype has ten or more counts. The chain has TRBV24-1 and TRBJ2-2; D gene ambiguous. Trimming took off 2 bases at V and 3 bases at J, with 12 bases between the two ends. This CDR3 is built from 16 residues. Looked up from germline, CDR1 is KGHDR and CDR2 is SFDVKD. Here the CDR3 DNA reads TGTGCCACCAGTGATTCGCTTAATGGGGACACCGGGGAGCTGTTTTTT. It is translated as CATSDSLNGDTGELFF.

The chain employs TRBV28 and TRBJ2-1; 7 positions match TRBD2. The J segment lost 2 bases and the V segment lost 3 bases, leaving 10 bases of the junction unmatched. This CDR3 contains 17 residues. Germline CDR1 and CDR2: MDHEN and SYDVKM. CDR3 loop: CASSFWVAGLPYNEQFF. In DNA form, the CDR3 reads TGTGCCAGCAGTTTTTGGGTAGCGGGTTTACCCTACAATGAGCAGTTCTTC.

This clonotype was counted a few times. The chain's CDR3 is CSARALAGSYEQYF. Written as DNA, the CDR3 is TGCAGTGCTAGAGCCCTAGCGGGCTCCTACGAGCAGTACTTC. The rearrangement joins TRBV20-1 to TRBJ2-7; 8 nucleotides align to TRBD2. V shed 1 base and J 0 bases; nucleotides not matched to a gene: 2. Germline V gene lookup returns CDR1 DFQATT and CDR2 SNEGSKA (reference sequence). The CDR3 runs to 14 residues.

In regard to this clonotype: This could be a read error, since a much larger clone is one nucleotide away. The V gene is TRBV28, the J gene TRBJ2-7, with 9 bases aligning to TRBD1. The CDR3 runs to 17 residues. Germline assignment: CDR1 MDHEN and CDR2 SYDVKM. This CDR3 is CASSLSSRRDREYEQNF. The CDR3 region has the DNA TGTGCCAGCAGTTTAAGCTCTCGGCGGGACAGGGAATACGAGCAGAACTTC. Together with reference TRBV28 and TRBJ2-7, the CDR3 gives the full variable domain: DVKVTQSSRYLVKRTGEKVFLECVQDMDHENMFWYRQDPGLGLRLIYFSYDVKMKEKGDIPEGYSVSREKKERFSLILESASTNQTSMYLCASSLSSRRDREYEQNFGPGTRLTVT.

V and J are TRBV9 and TRBJ2-5; D gene uncertain. Per the germline V gene, CDR1 is SGDLS and CDR2 is YYNGEE. V lost 3 bases to trimming and J lost 4 bases, with 13 bases between them. The CDR3 runs 14 residues. CDR3 nucleotides: TGTGCCAGCAGCGACGCCCACGGAACAGAGACCCAGTACTTC. It encodes CASSDAHGTETQYF.

This clonotype was picked up many times. The chain employs TRBV4-2 and TRBJ2-7; the match to TRBD1 covers 7 bases. V dropped 3 bases and J dropped 1; count of bases not matched to a gene: 12. Germline V CDR1 and CDR2: LGHNA, YNFKEQ. CDR3 length: 17 residues. The CDR3 region is CASSHVYGRDRSYEQYF. In DNA form, the CDR3 reads TGTGCCAGCAGCCACGTATACGGCAGGGACAGATCCTACGAGCAGTACTTC.